These 15 T cell receptor beta chains were all obtained from the same sample, sequenced in a study of Ad26.COV2.S vaccination and SARS-CoV-2 variants. Treatment in this sample: some 19 received Ad26.COV2.S at low or high dose, single or two shots; roughly five received placebo; per-sample allocation not given. Each sample was drawn 63 days after the first injection (of vaccine or placebo). Profiled with immunoSEQ multiplex PCR; TCRdb holds only in-frame clones, not every one. This table holds some 330,000 clones, about 90% found once. The starting material was peripheral blood, obtained in a trial of Ad26.COV2.S vaccine versus placebo. The receptor set was obtained from a person between 18 and 65 years old who received the Ad26.COV2.S COVID-19 vaccine or a placebo.

This clone was counted only a few times. The rearrangement links TRBV7-2 to TRBJ1-1, with D perhaps TRBD1 (5 bases). This CDR3 is built from 14 residues. Germline CDR1 reads SGHTA; CDR2 reads FQGNSA. V lost 6 bases and J 4 bases, leaving 15 bases between the germline ends. CDR3 DNA: TGTGCCAGCAGTTCCTGGGGGGGAGGCACTGAAGCTTTCTTT. Its protein product is CASSSWGGGTEAFF.

This chain links TRBV27 with TRBJ2-7, with TRBD2 matching over 11 bases. There are 13 residues in the CDR3. Germline CDR1 reads MNHEY; CDR2 reads SMNVEV (reference sequence). This CDR3 is CGSALAGDYEQYF. In DNA, the CDR3 is TGTGGAAGCGCACTAGCGGGGGACTACGAGCAGTACTTC.

The rearrangement joins TRBV6-5 to TRBJ1-1; 7 nucleotides match TRBD1. The V gene's germline CDR1 is MNHEY and CDR2 SVGAGI. The CDR3 totals 13 residues. The V segment lost 6 bases and the J segment 4 bases; nucleotides outside the gene matches: 5. The CDR3 DNA reads TGTGCCAGCAGGCAGGGACAGAGCACTGAAGCTTTCTTT. This gives the protein CASRQGQSTEAFF.

The rearrangement joins TRBV4-3 to TRBJ2-7; D perhaps matches TRBD2 (5 bases). Per the germline V gene, CDR1 is LGHNA and CDR2 is YSLEER. The CDR3 loop spans 15 amino acids. Trimming pared 0 bases from V and 4 bases from J, leaving 13 bases between. In DNA form, the CDR3 reads TGCGCCAGCAGCCAAGAGGTTATACTAGAATACGAGCAGTACTTC. It translates to CASSQEVILEYEQYF.

The rearrangement uses TRBV7-9 and TRBJ2-3; 8 bases agree with TRBD1. CDR1 SEHNR and CDR2 FQNEAQ come from the germline V gene (reference sequence). This CDR3 comprises 16 residues. J was trimmed by 1 base and V by 1 base; bases with no gene match: 4. CDR3 amino acids: CASSLEGQVGTDTQYF. DNA for the CDR3: TGTGCCAGCAGCTTAGAGGGACAGGTGGGCACAGATACGCAGTATTTT.

The V and J genes are TRBV7-2 and TRBJ2-2, with D uncertain. Germline-derived CDR1 and CDR2 are SGHTA and FQGNSA. The CDR3 runs 14 residues. V was cut by 2 bases and J by 1 base, with 5 bases left in between. This CDR3 is CASSLLGNTGELFF. CDR3 coding DNA: TGTGCCAGCAGCTTACTAGGGAACACCGGGGAGCTGTTTTTT.

V usage is TRBV4-1 and J usage is TRBJ2-3, with D possibly being TRBD2 (5 bases). The CDR3 runs to 14 residues. V gave up 0 bases and J gave up 6 bases, with 10 bases separating them. Germline CDR1 and CDR2: MGHRA and YSYEKL. The DNA for the CDR3 is TGCGCCAGCAGCCAAGAACCCGGGGAGGATACGCAGTATTTT. Amino acids: CASSQEPGEDTQYF.

The CDR3 DNA reads TGCGCCAGCAGCCCGGGGACAGTGTCCTACGAGCAGTACTTC. Translating it yields CASSPGTVSYEQYF. The chain carries TRBV5-1 and TRBJ2-7; 7 bases map to TRBD1. The CDR3 has 14 amino acids. Germline assignment: CDR1 SGHRS and CDR2 YFSETQ. The junction had 5 bases not matched to a gene; V was cut back by 4 bases and J by 1 base. Full variable domain (outside the CDR3, taken from reference TRBV5-1 and TRBJ2-7): KAGVTQTPRYLIKTRGQQVTLSCSPISGHRSVSWYQQTPGQGLQFLFEYFSETQRNKGNFPGRFSGRQFSNSRSEMNVSTLELGDSALYLCASSPGTVSYEQYFGPGTRLTVT.

The chain has TRBV6-5 and TRBJ1-6, with a tentative D call TRBD1 (5 bases). The ends were cut back, 0 bases at V and 6 bases at J, with 9 bases in the middle. Germline lookup yields CDR1 MNHEY and CDR2 SVGAGI. This CDR3 is 15 amino acids long. CDR3 sequence reads: CASSYSGAFNSPLHF. In nucleotides, the CDR3 is TGTGCCAGCAGTTACTCAGGGGCCTTTAATTCACCCCTCCACTTT.

V gene TRBV7-2 combines with J gene TRBJ1-5; perhaps TRBD1 as D (5 bases). CDR3 size: 14 residues. V lost 4 bases to trimming and J lost 6 bases, with 13 bases between them. Per germline, CDR1 SGHTA and CDR2 FQGNSA. The CDR3 sequence: CASSSRGGIQPQHF. The CDR3 nucleotides are TGTGCCAGCAGCTCAAGGGGCGGGATTCAGCCCCAGCATTTT.

This chain links TRBV13 with TRBJ1-1; TRBD1 matches 8 bases. V shed 4 bases, J shed 2 bases, and the junction held 9 bases outside the gene matches. Looked up from germline, CDR1 is PRHDT and CDR2 is FYEKMQ (reference sequence). The CDR3 contains 16 residues. DNA of the CDR3: TGTGCCAGCAGCTGGAGGAGTGGGACAGGAAACACTGAAGCTTTCTTT. Encoded protein: CASSWRSGTGNTEAFF.

The chain employs TRBV19 and TRBJ2-1, with D possibly being TRBD1 (5 bases). This CDR3 is 14 amino acids long. Germline-derived CDR1 and CDR2 are LNHDA and SQIVND (reference sequence). V was shortened by 6 bases and J by 2 bases, with 11 bases between the two germline ends. CDR3 nucleotides: TGTGCCAGTAGAGGACAATTCGCCTACAATGAGCAGTTCTTC. Protein product: CASRGQFAYNEQFF.

V gene TRBV6-5 combines with J gene TRBJ1-5, with D uncertain. Germline loops: CDR1 MNHEY, CDR2 SVGAGI. The CDR3 is made up of 14 amino acids. V gave up 6 bases and J gave up 0 bases, with 9 bases separating them. DNA for the CDR3: TGTGCCAGCAGGGAGGGCTCTAGCAATCAGCCCCAGCATTTT. Protein sequence: CASREGSSNQPQHF.

The chain carries TRBV5-1 and TRBJ2-7; 10 positions agree with TRBD1. The CDR3 totals 15 residues. Per germline, CDR1 SGHRS and CDR2 YFSETQ. V gave up 0 bases and J gave up 2 bases; unmatched junction bases: 2. Written as DNA, the CDR3 is TGCGCCAGCAGCTTGGGACAGGGGGCGACCTACGAGCAGTACGTC. As protein: CASSLGQGATYEQYV.

The chain recombines TRBV7-2 with TRBJ2-7, with D tentatively TRBD1 or TRBD2 (6 bases each). Germline CDR1 reads SGHTA; CDR2 reads FQGNSA. The CDR3 extends over 14 amino acids. V was trimmed by 4 bases and J by 4 bases, leaving 14 bases between them. The CDR3 region has the DNA TGTGCCAGCAGCTCTATAGCGGACAGTTACGAGCAGTACTTC. This codes for CASSSIADSYEQYF.